The subject of this entry is one T cell receptor (beta chain). Its antigen is as yet unknown. These data come from a study of cytomegalovirus exposure and HLA in healthy donors. Germline CDR1 WNHNN, CDR2 SYGVQD (reference sequence). Deletions cut 7 bases from V and 1 base from J, with 13 bases between. The length of the CDR3 is 15 residues. Healthy bone marrow donors formed the donor group. Study-wide results and caveats: A later analysis by the authors found several of the most significant clusters apparently linked to common viral pathogens.

PCR amplification relied on 60 Vbeta primers (plus 13 Jbeta primers). Sequenced by immunoSEQ multiplex PCR; TCRdb stores in-frame clones only, minus some. The sample lists roughly 73,000 clones; approximately 88% were seen once. This clonotype was obtained from a woman between 50 and 59 years old in good health and CMV-seronegative. V and J are TRBV10-1 and TRBJ2-2; D might be TRBD2 (5 bases). Sequencing input: PBMCs. The CDR3 protein is CASTPPGKNTGELFF. The CDR3 nucleotides read TGCGCCAGCACCCCCCCGGGGAAGAACACCGGGGAGCTGTTTTTT.